The T cell receptor beta chain described here comes from a study of blood T cells in healthy people across ages. There are 16 residues in the CDR3. Germline-derived CDR1 and CDR2 are MNHNS and SASEGT. V lost 2 bases and J 0 bases, leaving 11 bases between the germline ends. The use of a sample-barcoded 5' primer and a J-beta primer mix characterized a second PCR of 7 to 11 cycles. TCRdb reprocessed the 5' RACE reads with MiXCR, giving one entry per CDR3 protein. The sample holds some 760,000 distinct CDR3 sequences; just under 25% are singletons and the top ten take approximately 4%. The sample was also reused in another study, on T cells of mothers and their children.

V usage is TRBV6-1 and J usage is TRBJ1-3; D may be TRBD1 (5 bases). The TCR comes from a boy aged 10-17 years in good health. Sequences were obtained from blood. CDR3 sequence (DNA): TGTGCCAGCAGTGAAAAGGGACCCAACTCTGGAAACACCATATATTTT. Amino acid sequence: CASSEKGPNSGNTIYF.